Each of the 18 T cell receptor beta chains below was sequenced from the same sample in a study of cytomegalovirus exposure and HLA in healthy donors. Sequencing was performed with immunoSEQ multiplex PCR; in TCRdb, only in-frame clones are kept and a portion is missing. The sample shows about 360,000 clones, 86% of them seen only once. Sequencing was done on a sample of PBMCs. The receptors come from a woman between 18 and 29 years old in good health and CMV-seronegative.

The chain carries TRBV2 and TRBJ1-2; 7 positions agree with TRBD1. The CDR3 loop spans 14 amino acids. J was trimmed by 3 bases and V by 5 bases; bases with no gene match: 6. Germline V gene data show CDR1 as SNHLY and CDR2 as FYNNEI. The DNA of the CDR3 is TGTGCCAGCAGTCTACAGGGGCAGGACTATGGCTACACCTTC. Translation: CASSLQGQDYGYTF.

This rearrangement joins TRBV20-1 to TRBJ1-1, with a possible D match to TRBD1 (5 bases). Germline CDR1 reads DFQATT; CDR2 reads SNEGSKA (reference sequence). V dropped 6 bases and J dropped 7 bases, with 12 bases sitting between them. The CDR3 runs 11 residues. The CDR3 nucleotides are TGCAGTGCCTTCCCGACAGTTGAAGCTTTCTTT. Translating gives CSAFPTVEAFF.

J is TRBJ1-2 and V is TRBV9; a possible D gene is TRBD1 (6 bases). CDR1 and CDR2 (germline): SGDLS, YYNGEE. Trimming stripped 4 bases from V and 4 bases from J, with 20 bases between. This CDR3 comprises 16 residues. CDR3 amino acids: CASSSRGSMSPYGYTF. CDR3 nucleotides: TGTGCCAGCAGCTCTAGGGGGAGTATGAGCCCCTATGGCTACACCTTC.

The chain uses TRBV6-1 and TRBJ2-7, with a possible D match to TRBD2 (6 bases). Trimming shortened V by 1 base and J by 7 bases, and 14 bases separated the two germline ends. The CDR3 has 14 amino acids. CDR1 MNHNS and CDR2 SASEGT come from the germline V gene. The CDR3 DNA sequence: TGTGCCAGCAGTGAAGGCGCGGGGTCTGGTGAGCAGTACTTC. Protein sequence: CASSEGAGSGEQYF.

DNA of the CDR3: TGTGCCAGCAGTTACTCGAACAGGAATCAGCCCCAGCATTTT. It is translated as CASSYSNRNQPQHF. The chain couples TRBV6-5 to TRBJ1-5; weak D call: TRBD1 (5 bases). V lost 0 bases, J lost 4 bases, and 7 bases lay in between. Per germline, CDR1 MNHEY and CDR2 SVGAGI. The CDR3 contains 14 residues.

About this clone: One junction end disagrees with the germline gene, perhaps due to a read error. The V and J genes are TRBV20-1 and TRBJ2-1, with D hard to call. Per germline, CDR1 DFQATT and CDR2 SNEGSKA (reference sequence). This CDR3 is built from 8 residues. The CDR3, as DNA: TGCAGTGCTAGAGGTCCGGTCTTC. It translates to CSARGPVF.

The chain carries TRBV6-1 and TRBJ2-3; 15 positions match TRBD2. CDR1 MNHNS and CDR2 SASEGT come from the germline V gene. V shed 3 bases and J 5 bases; nucleotides not matched to a gene: 3. This CDR3 region has 16 residues. CDR3 residues: CASSDRGLAGGDTQYF. The CDR3 DNA is TGTGCCAGCAGTGACAGGGGACTAGCGGGAGGAGATACGCAGTATTTT.

The gene calls are TRBV2 and TRBJ1-4, with D perhaps TRBD1 (6 bases). CDR1 and CDR2 (germline): SNHLY, FYNNEI. The CDR3 has 14 residues. Trimming took off 3 bases at V and 4 bases at J, with 9 bases between the two ends. The CDR3 protein is CASSEGTLNEKLFF. The CDR3 DNA reads TGTGCCAGCAGTGAGGGGACACTTAATGAAAAACTGTTTTTT.

V is TRBV30 and J is TRBJ1-5, with 7 bases fitting TRBD1. In germline, CDR1 is GTSNPN, CDR2 SVGIG (reference sequence). This CDR3 is 15 amino acids long. Germline trimming cut 3 bases from V and 1 base from J; bases unmatched to any gene: 6. CDR3 DNA sequence: TGTGCCTGGAGGGCCGGGACAGCAAGCAATCAGCCCCAGCATTTT. Residues: CAWRAGTASNQPQHF. Combining the CDR3 with reference TRBV30 and TRBJ1-5 gives the whole variable domain SQTIHQWPATLVQPVGSPLSLECTVEGTSNPNLYWYRQAAGRGLQLLFYSVGIGQISSEVPQNLSASRPQDRQFILSSKKLLLSDSGFYLCAWRAGTASNQPQHFGDGTRLSIL.

The J gene is TRBJ1-2, the V gene TRBV6-6, with 10 bases identical to TRBD1. The ends lost 4 bases at V and 5 bases at J; junction bases unmatched: 4. Germline lookup yields CDR1 MNHNY and CDR2 SVGAGI (reference sequence). The CDR3 loop spans 14 amino acids. CDR3 DNA: TGTGCCAGCAGTTTGGGACAGGGGCGATATGGCTACACCTTC. Translation gives CASSLGQGRYGYTF.

The chain employs TRBV25-1 and TRBJ2-1; unclear D gene. The CDR3 covers 11 residues. Trimming removed 6 bases at V and 7 bases at J, with 7 bases between. CDR1 MGHDK and CDR2 SYGVNS come from the germline V gene. The CDR3 nucleotides read TGTGCCAGCAGACTTAAAAATGAGCAGTTCTTC. Its translation is CASRLKNEQFF.

This sequence joins TRBV13 and TRBJ2-3, with TRBD2 matching over 8 bases. Germline trimming cut 3 bases from V and 2 bases from J; bases unmatched to any gene: 4. From germline, CDR1 is PRHDT and CDR2 FYEKMQ (reference sequence). CDR3 size: 15 residues. The CDR3 nucleotides read TGTGCCAGCAGCTTTACACTAGCGGCCACAGATACGCAGTATTTT. Its translation: CASSFTLAATDTQYF.

V usage is TRBV28 and J usage is TRBJ1-5; D possibly corresponds to TRBD1 (6 bases). The V end was cut by 6 bases, the J end by 3 bases, with 21 bases between. The CDR3 is made up of 17 amino acids. The germline CDR1 and CDR2 sequences are MDHEN and SYDVKM. The CDR3 nucleotides are TGTGCCAGCAGATGGGGTATACAGGGAACCCCCAATCAGCCCCAGCATTTT. Residues: CASRWGIQGTPNQPQHF.

CDR3 amino acids: CASRPHGSGTTNEQFF. The CDR3 region has the DNA TGTGCCAGCAGACCCCACGGTAGCGGGACCACCAATGAGCAGTTCTTC. The J gene is TRBJ2-1, the V gene TRBV28; 8 bases line up with TRBD2. CDR3 length: 16 residues. From germline, CDR1 is MDHEN and CDR2 SYDVKM. V was pared by 6 bases and J by 6 bases, with 13 bases of the junction left unmatched. The variable domain in full, with the rest retrieved from reference TRBV28 and TRBJ2-1, is DVKVTQSSRYLVKRTGEKVFLECVQDMDHENMFWYRQDPGLGLRLIYFSYDVKMKEKGDIPEGYSVSREKKERFSLILESASTNQTSMYLCASRPHGSGTTNEQFFGPGTRLTVL.

The chain links TRBV18 to TRBJ2-7; 9 positions match TRBD2. The germline gives CDR1 KGHSH, CDR2 LQKENI. J was trimmed by 0 bases and V by 2 bases; bases with no gene match: 14. CDR3 length equals 19 residues. The CDR3 DNA sequence: TGTGCCAGCTCACCATCCGGGGCTAGCGGGACCCTAAGCTCCTACGAGCAGTACTTC. This codes for CASSPSGASGTLSSYEQYF. The full variable domain, in which reference TRBV18 and TRBJ2-7 provide the parts outside the CDR3, is NAGVMQNPRHLVRRRGQEARLRCSPMKGHSHVYWYRQLPEEGLKFMVYLQKENIIDESGMPKERFSAEFPKEGPSILRIQQVVRGDSAAYFCASSPSGASGTLSSYEQYFGPGTRLTVT.

V usage is TRBV5-4 and J usage is TRBJ1-1; a weak D match, TRBD1 (6 bases). Deletions cut 4 bases from V and 1 base from J, with 11 bases between. The length of the CDR3 is 14 residues. Germline lookup yields CDR1 SGHNT and CDR2 YYREEE (reference sequence). The CDR3 nucleotides are TGTGCCAGCAGCCTTGGACAGACGAACACTGAAGCTTTCTTT. Translating it yields CASSLGQTNTEAFF.

V gene TRBV7-3 combines with J gene TRBJ2-1, with 9 nucleotides matching TRBD2. Losses at the gene ends were 2 bases for V and 8 bases for J; bases not matched to a gene: 4. This CDR3 region has 14 residues. Germline V gene sequence: CDR1 SGHTA, CDR2 FQGTGA. CDR3 in DNA: TGTGCCAGCAGCTTAGCGGGAGGGCCGGATGAGCAGTTCTTC. Its protein product is CASSLAGGPDEQFF.

V gene TRBV11-2 combines with J gene TRBJ2-1, with TRBD2 identical over 10 bases. The CDR3 covers 16 residues. Germline trimming cut 2 bases from V and 9 bases from J; bases unmatched to any gene: 10. Germline V gene sequence: CDR1 SGHAT, CDR2 FQNNGV. In nucleotides, the CDR3 is TGTGCCAGCAGCTTACCCCGGCTAGCGGGAGTACCTGAGCAGTTCTTC. Translation: CASSLPRLAGVPEQFF.